A single sample is the source of the 15 T cell receptor beta chains below, sequenced in a study of cytomegalovirus exposure and HLA in healthy donors. 13 Jbeta primers and 60 Vbeta primers were used for the PCR. Repertoires were generated with immunoSEQ multiplex PCR, while TCRdb's copy carries only in-frame clones and drops some. The repertoire has over 150,000 clones, roughly 80% of them found once; the top ten carry roughly 1.9%. The sample taken for sequencing was PBMCs. These receptors came from a human donor in good health.

This clone was seen once. The rearrangement uses TRBV4-1 and TRBJ2-1; D gene ambiguous. The germline V and J ends were trimmed by 0 bases and 4 bases, with 7 bases remaining between them. Germline loops: CDR1 MGHRA, CDR2 YSYEKL. The CDR3 spans 14 residues. The CDR3 sequence: CASSQDAGYNEQFF. The CDR3 nucleotides are TGCGCCAGCAGCCAAGATGCCGGGTACAATGAGCAGTTCTTC.

The rearrangement joins TRBV7-8 to TRBJ2-7; D ambiguous. The germline V and J ends were trimmed by 5 bases and 6 bases, with 8 bases remaining between them. There are 11 residues in the CDR3. Germline V lookup: CDR1 SGHVS, CDR2 FQNEAQ. The CDR3 reads CASSPQVEQYF. The CDR3 DNA follows: TGTGCCAGCAGCCCCCAGGTCGAGCAGTACTTC.

This clone was seen a single time. The chain uses TRBV9 and TRBJ2-2; the D is unclear. Germline CDR1 reads SGDLS; CDR2 reads YYNGEE. The CDR3 totals 14 residues. With 0 bases removed from V and 6 bases from J, the gap between germline ends came to 9 bases. The CDR3 loop reads CASSVATGSGELFF. As DNA, the CDR3 is TGTGCCAGCAGCGTAGCTACGGGTTCCGGGGAGCTGTTTTTT.

V is TRBV5-4 and J is TRBJ2-2; TRBD1 agrees at 7 bases. The CDR3 has 15 amino acids. Germline CDR1 and CDR2: SGHNT and YYREEE (reference sequence). Trimming at V came to 7 bases and at J to 6 bases, leaving 12 bases not matched to a gene. CDR3 sequence reads: CASAQYDRDAGELFF. The CDR3 nucleotides are TGTGCCAGCGCGCAGTACGACAGGGACGCCGGGGAGCTGTTTTTT.

V usage is TRBV5-6 and J usage is TRBJ1-2; 7 bases are shared with TRBD1. Germline CDR1 and CDR2: SGHDT and YYEEEE. The J segment lost 6 bases and the V segment lost 2 bases, leaving 10 bases of the junction unmatched. CDR3 size: 15 residues. The CDR3 sequence: CASSFASGQLNGYTF. CDR3 coding DNA: TGTGCCAGCAGCTTTGCTTCGGGACAGCTCAATGGCTACACCTTC.

This clone was detected only a few times. The chain carries TRBV4-3 and TRBJ1-3; 7 nucleotides align to TRBD1. CDR1 LGHNA and CDR2 YSLEER come from the germline V gene. There are 15 residues in the CDR3. With 2 bases clipped from V and 3 bases from J, the junction kept 4 bases outside the gene matches. CDR3 region: CASSQFGQDGNTIYF. For the CDR3, the DNA is TGCGCCAGCAGCCAATTTGGACAGGATGGAAACACCATATATTTT.

The chain employs TRBV6-5 and TRBJ2-3; 9 nucleotides line up with TRBD2. This CDR3 is built from 15 residues. CDR1 is MNHEY, CDR2 SVGAGI, per germline. With V trimmed by 6 bases and J by 2 bases, 6 bases remained unmatched. In DNA form, the CDR3 reads TGTGCCAGCAGCGAGGGACTAGCAACCACAGATACGCAGTATTTT. Its translation: CASSEGLATTDTQYF.

The chain is built from TRBV6-1 and TRBJ2-1; TRBD1 matches 9 bases. This CDR3 contains 14 residues. Germline V CDR1 and CDR2: MNHNS, SASEGT. J gave up 4 bases and V 3 bases, and 1 base lay outside the gene matches. The CDR3 here is CASSDGTGYNEQFF. The CDR3 nucleotides read TGTGCCAGCAGTGACGGGACAGGGTACAATGAGCAGTTCTTC.

V usage is TRBV19 and J usage is TRBJ1-5; TRBD1 might be the D (6 bases). CDR3 size: 14 residues. Trimming took off 6 bases at V and 3 bases at J, with 12 bases between the two ends. Germline lookup yields CDR1 LNHDA and CDR2 SQIVND (reference sequence). CDR3 nucleotides: TGTGCCAGTAGCCTTCACAGGGTCAATCAGCCCCAGCATTTT. The encoded protein is CASSLHRVNQPQHF.

The genes are TRBV2 and TRBJ1-2, with 7 bases matching TRBD1. Germline V gene sequence: CDR1 SNHLY, CDR2 FYNNEI. The CDR3 has 13 amino acids. Losses at the gene ends were 3 bases for V and 8 bases for J; bases not matched to a gene: 6. The CDR3 loop reads CASSDDRVGGYTF. The DNA for the CDR3 is TGTGCCAGCAGTGATGACAGGGTTGGCGGCTACACCTTC.

This chain uses TRBV6-4 with TRBJ1-2, with D perhaps matching TRBD1 (6 bases). Germline lookup yields CDR1 MRHNA and CDR2 SNTAGT. The V gene lost 4 bases and the J gene lost 3 bases, with 15 bases spanning the gap. The CDR3 length is 15 residues. CDR3 DNA sequence: TGTGCCAGCAGTGCCCAGCCAGGGGCGGACTATGGCTACACCTTC. It specifies CASSAQPGADYGYTF.

This clone has a single count. V is TRBV6-5 and J is TRBJ1-1; TRBD1 might be the D (5 bases). This CDR3 region has 13 residues. Per the germline V gene, CDR1 is MNHEY and CDR2 is SVGAGI. With 5 bases removed from V and 3 bases from J, the gap between germline ends came to 10 bases. The CDR3 nucleotides are TGTGCCAGCAGTCCAACGACAGACACTGAAGCTTTCTTT. As protein: CASSPTTDTEAFF.

The chain uses TRBV5-6 and TRBJ2-5; 7 bases map to TRBD1. The CDR3 has 14 amino acids. Germline CDR1 SGHDT, CDR2 YYEEEE. V gave up 0 bases and J gave up 6 bases; unmatched junction bases: 5. The CDR3 DNA reads TGTGCCAGCAGCTTGGGACAGGGTGTCCAGACCCAGTACTTC. Translated, it gives CASSLGQGVQTQYF.

The chain combines TRBV19 with TRBJ1-5, with 10 nucleotides matching TRBD1. V lost 2 bases to trimming and J lost 0 bases; unmatched junction nucleotides: 4. The germline V gene has CDR1 LNHDA and CDR2 SQIVND (reference sequence). The CDR3 totals 17 residues. The CDR3 coding sequence is TGTGCCAGTAGTATAAGACAGGGGGCTTATAGCAATCAGCCCCAGCATTTT. Encoded protein: CASSIRQGAYSNQPQHF.

This chain joins TRBV6-1 and TRBJ1-4; 9 bases are a match to TRBD1. The CDR3 length is 17 residues. Germline CDR1 is MNHNS and CDR2 is SASEGT. The ends lost 4 bases at V and 4 bases at J; junction bases unmatched: 10. The CDR3 nucleotides read TGTGCCAGCAGTGGACCGGGACAGGGTGCCGGTAATGAAAAACTGTTTTTT. This codes for CASSGPGQGAGNEKLFF.